This is a list of T cell receptor beta chains from one sample in a study of T cells in Graves' hyperthyroidism and ophthalmopathy. From the multiplex PCR reads, TCRdb called clonotypes with MiXCR, one entry per CDR3 protein. The profile covers hundreds of thousands of distinct CDR3 sequences, with roughly 40% appearing a single time and about 9% taken by the ten largest. The specimen sequenced was blood. These receptors were collected from a man aged 18 to 30 with Graves' hyperthyroidism. Each CDR3 is given with its conserved first and last residue. The order of the fields is D gene, CDR3 length, V gene, J gene, CDR3 protein. D genes are given only for firm matches.

>TRBD1|14|TRBV12-3/TRBV12-4|TRBJ1-1
CASSDRGGGTEAFF
>TRBD1|12|TRBV9|TRBJ2-5
CASSEGAGAQYF
>TRBD1|15|TRBV9|TRBJ1-5
CASSESGGLGQPQHF
>.|14|TRBV2|TRBJ1-1
CASSPGTSHTEAFF
>TRBD1|15|TRBV4-1|TRBJ1-3
CASSQAGTGGNTIYF
>TRBD1|15|TRBV7-2|TRBJ1-5
CASSYGQVGNQPQHF
>.|13|TRBV2|TRBJ2-5
CASSDGNLETQYF
>TRBD1|16|TRBV7-2|TRBJ2-7
CASSSRDRGLIYEQYF
>TRBD1|14|TRBV6-5|TRBJ1-2
CASRAGTGGSGYTF
>.|14|TRBV25-1|TRBJ2-7
CASSLTIGYYEQYF
>.|14|TRBV4-1|TRBJ2-7
CASSQGDGYYEQYF
>.|17|TRBV7-6|TRBJ1-1
CASSALPLGTMNTKAFF
>.|15|TRBV25-1|TRBJ2-5
CASSEGTRRGETQYF
>TRBD2|13|TRBV29-1|TRBJ2-5
CSSASGGGETQYF
>.|14|TRBV7-2|TRBJ2-2
CASRGDGNTGELFF
>.|15|TRBV5-1|TRBJ1-6
CASSLAGGQNSPLHF
>.|15|TRBV7-2|TRBJ2-5
CASSLAVLQGGTQYF
>.|13|TRBV7-2|TRBJ1-3
CASSSQSGNTIYF
>.|11|TRBV19|TRBJ1-1
CASRANTEAFF
>.|13|TRBV12-3/TRBV12-4|TRBJ2-7
CASSLISGDEQYF
>.|13|TRBV6-5|TRBJ2-7
CASSPLGAYEQYF
>.|13|TRBV7-6|TRBJ1-1
CASSSGISRAAFF
>.|15|TRBV6-5|TRBJ1-6
CASSLGQGGGSPLHF
>.|13|TRBV20-1|TRBJ1-4
CSAKGRFNEKLFF
>.|14|TRBV29-1|TRBJ2-7
CSVERGGSSYEQYF
>.|13|TRBV7-2|TRBJ1-5
CASSLPPDQPQHF
>.|14|TRBV12-3/TRBV12-4|TRBJ1-5
CASSLSGAFQPQHF
>TRBD1|16|TRBV7-9|TRBJ1-4
CASSTYLGQGNEKLFF
>TRBD2|16|TRBV5-4|TRBJ2-3
CASSTPTSGSTDTQYF
>.|14|TRBV7-9|TRBJ1-3
CASSLPTVGNTIYF
>TRBD1|14|TRBV7-2|TRBJ1-5
CASSVDRAVQPQHF
>.|12|TRBV13|TRBJ1-1
CASTGGGTEAFF
>.|12|TRBV7-7|TRBJ2-2
CASSSARGELFF
>.|14|TRBV12-3/TRBV12-4|TRBJ2-7
CASSPRANYYEQYF
>TRBD1|14|TRBV29-1|TRBJ1-2
CSVEDRGDYYGYTF
>.|13|TRBV7-2|TRBJ2-2
CASSSQEGGELFF
>TRBD1|14|TRBV24-1|TRBJ1-5
CATRQGASYQPQHF
>.|13|TRBV19|TRBJ1-2
CASSQPGSYGYTF
>.|13|TRBV7-2|TRBJ2-5
CASSLEARQTQYF
>.|14|TRBV20-1|TRBJ2-7
CSARPSSPYYEQYF
>.|14|TRBV7-2|TRBJ1-1
CASSFSKRGTEAFF
>.|12|TRBV6-5|TRBJ1-5
CASSPRAEPQHF
>.|19|TRBV7-6|TRBJ2-7
CASSFTDAARATRSVEQYF
>TRBD2|14|TRBV20-1|TRBJ2-7
CSARDFAGDYEQYF
>.|13|TRBV15|TRBJ2-7
CATSSARTGEQYF
>TRBD2|15|TRBV5-6|TRBJ2-5
CASSLVAAGGETQYF
>.|14|TRBV10-3|TRBJ1-2
CAITATTKNYGYTF